The rows below give T cell receptor beta chains drawn from one sample of a study of regulatory T cells in long-lasting Graves disease. TCRdb re-derived calls from the multiplex PCR reads in MiXCR, one entry per CDR3 protein. The table has roughly 500,000 distinct CDR3 sequences, around an eighth seen once. These data are also associated with another study on T cells in Graves' hyperthyroidism and ophthalmopathy.

The starting material was peripheral blood mononuclear cells (PBMCs), obtained at new diagnosis, from a patient treated with antithyroid drugs. The source of these receptors is a man aged 25 to 45 with Graves disease. CDR3s include the opening cysteine and the closing phenylalanine or tryptophan. D genes are given only for firm matches. The size field is filled for only some rows; it gives once, few, many or a size class.

CDR3 DNA,CDR3 protein,clone size,CDR3 length,J gene,V gene,D gene
TGTGCCAGCAGCCACTACCGGGGCACTGAAGCTTTCTTT,CASSHYRGTEAFF,few,13,TRBJ1-1,TRBV4-2,-
TGCGCCAGCAGCCCTGGCTCGACTAGCGCGTACAATGAGCAGTTCTTC,CASSPGSTSAYNEQFF,many,16,TRBJ2-1,TRBV5-1,TRBD2
TGTGCCAGCGGGACTACTGTGGAGCAGTACTTC,CASGTTVEQYF,few,11,TRBJ2-7,TRBV6-1,TRBD2
TGCAGTGCTAGAGGCCTAGCGGGGGGGGGGACGGAGTTCTTC,CSARGLAGGGTEFF,many,14,TRBJ2-1,TRBV20-1,TRBD2
TGTGCCAGCAGTAAGGGTCAGGCTGGTGGCTACACCTTC,CASSKGQAGGYTF,few,13,TRBJ1-2,TRBV2,-
TGTGCCAGTAGTAAGGGGCCGAACACTGAAGCTTTCTTT,CASSKGPNTEAFF,-,13,TRBJ1-1,TRBV19,-
TGTGCCAGGCCGAGTCGAGGCGACGTCTACGAGCAGTACTTC,CARPSRGDVYEQYF,few,14,TRBJ2-7,TRBV19,-
TGTGCCAGCAGCTTATTGTTGGGGAGGCCGGGTCGAAGGTACGGAAACACCATATATTTT,CASSLLLGRPGRRYGNTIYF,few,20,TRBJ1-3,TRBV5-6,-
TGCGCCAGCAGCTTGGATGGGACGATCGAGCAGTACTTC,CASSLDGTIEQYF,many,13,TRBJ2-7,TRBV5-1,-
TGTGCCTGGACGACAGGGAATCAAGAGACCCAGTACTTC,CAWTTGNQETQYF,-,13,TRBJ2-5,TRBV30,TRBD1
TGTGCCAGTAGTCTGGCACCGGAAGGGACGGCGAGCTCCTACGAGCAGTACTTC,CASSLAPEGTASSYEQYF,many,18,TRBJ2-7,TRBV19,-
TGTGCCAGCAGTTACTACCGGGGGGCCGGGGAGACCCAGTACTTC,CASSYYRGAGETQYF,many,15,TRBJ2-5,TRBV6-5,-
TGTGCCAGCAGCACAGGACTAGCAAATGAGCAGTTCTTC,CASSTGLANEQFF,many,13,TRBJ2-1,TRBV2,TRBD2
TGTGCCAGCAGCCCGGACAGGACCGGAAACACCATATATTTT,CASSPDRTGNTIYF,many,14,TRBJ1-3,TRBV11-2,TRBD1
TGCAGTGCTAGTATTCCGGGAGTGGGGGATGAGCAGTTCTTC,CSASIPGVGDEQFF,many,14,TRBJ2-1,TRBV20-1,-
TGTGCCACCAGTGATTCCGGGACTAGCATCGAGACCCAGTACTTC,CATSDSGTSIETQYF,few,15,TRBJ2-5,TRBV24-1,TRBD2
TGCAGTGCTAGGGACCCTTCGGGGCACGGGGAGCTGTTTTTT,CSARDPSGHGELFF,few,14,TRBJ2-2,TRBV20-1,-
TGTGCCAGCACCGAACAGCCGGGCCTCAACACCGGGGAGCTGTTTTTT,CASTEQPGLNTGELFF,-,16,TRBJ2-2,TRBV27,-
TGTGCCACTAGCGGGATAGGCACCGGGGAGCTGTTTTTT,CATSGIGTGELFF,few,13,TRBJ2-2,TRBV6-1,TRBD2
TGTGCCAGCAGTGCCTGGACAGTGAGCACAGATACGCAGTATTTT,CASSAWTVSTDTQYF,-,15,TRBJ2-3,TRBV6-2/TRBV6-3,-
TGTGCCAGCAGGCCGGAAGCGGGAGGGCCTAATGAGCAGTTCTTC,CASRPEAGGPNEQFF,many,15,TRBJ2-1,TRBV2,TRBD2
TGCAGCGCCTGGGACAGTTATGGCTACACCTTC,CSAWDSYGYTF,-,11,TRBJ1-2,TRBV29-1,TRBD1
TGTGCCAGCAGCCCTGCGGGGGGGCCGGGCGGCTACACCTTC,CASSPAGGPGGYTF,many,14,TRBJ1-2,TRBV25-1,-
TGCGCCAGCAGTGAAACTGCCTCCTACGAGCAGTACTTC,CASSETASYEQYF,many,13,TRBJ2-7,TRBV10-1,-